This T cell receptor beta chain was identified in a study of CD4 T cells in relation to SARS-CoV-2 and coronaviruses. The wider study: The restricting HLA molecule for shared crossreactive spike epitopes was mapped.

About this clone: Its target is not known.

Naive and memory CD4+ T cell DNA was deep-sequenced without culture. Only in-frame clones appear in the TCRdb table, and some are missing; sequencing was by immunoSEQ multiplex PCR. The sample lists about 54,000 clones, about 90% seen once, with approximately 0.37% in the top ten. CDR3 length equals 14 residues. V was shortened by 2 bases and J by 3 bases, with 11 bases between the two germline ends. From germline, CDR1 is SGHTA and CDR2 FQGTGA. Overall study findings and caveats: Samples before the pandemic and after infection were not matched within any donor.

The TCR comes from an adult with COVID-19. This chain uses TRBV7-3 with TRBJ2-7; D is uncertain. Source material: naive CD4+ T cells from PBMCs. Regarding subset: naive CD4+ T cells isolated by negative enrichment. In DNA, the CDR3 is TGTGCCAGCAGCTTAGGTCCCGGTGACTACGAGCAGTACTTC. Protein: CASSLGPGDYEQYF.